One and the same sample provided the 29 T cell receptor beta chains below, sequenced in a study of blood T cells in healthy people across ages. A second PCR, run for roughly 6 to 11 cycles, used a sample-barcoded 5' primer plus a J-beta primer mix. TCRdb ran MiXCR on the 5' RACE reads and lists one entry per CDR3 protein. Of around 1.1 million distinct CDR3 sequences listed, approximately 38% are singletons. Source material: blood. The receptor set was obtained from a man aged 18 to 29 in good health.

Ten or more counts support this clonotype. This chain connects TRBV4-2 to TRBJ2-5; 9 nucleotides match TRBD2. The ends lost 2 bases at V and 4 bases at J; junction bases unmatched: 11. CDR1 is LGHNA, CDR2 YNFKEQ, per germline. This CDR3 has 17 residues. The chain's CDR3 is CASSQNLLAGTGETQYF. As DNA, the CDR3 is TGTGCCAGCAGCCAAAACCTACTAGCGGGCACAGGAGAGACCCAGTACTTC.

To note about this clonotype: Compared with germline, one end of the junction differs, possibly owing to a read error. In nucleotides, the CDR3 is TGCGCCAGCAGCCGAAAGCTAGGGACAGATAAATATAGCTATCAGCCCCAGCATTTT. This gives the protein CASSRKLGTDKYSYQPQHF. The chain employs TRBV4-1 and TRBJ1-5; TRBD1 matches at 7 bases. This CDR3 has 19 residues. Germline-derived CDR1 and CDR2 are MGHRA and YSYEKL.

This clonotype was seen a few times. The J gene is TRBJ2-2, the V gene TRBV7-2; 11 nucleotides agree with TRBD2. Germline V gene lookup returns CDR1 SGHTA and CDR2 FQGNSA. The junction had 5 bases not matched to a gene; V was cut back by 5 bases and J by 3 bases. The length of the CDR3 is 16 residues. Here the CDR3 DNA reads TGTGCCAGCAGCCCTCTAGCGGGGGGCTACACCGGGGAGCTGTTTTTT. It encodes CASSPLAGGYTGELFF. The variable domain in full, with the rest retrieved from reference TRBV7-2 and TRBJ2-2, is GAGVSQSPSNKVTEKGKDVELRCDPISGHTALYWYRQSLGQGLEFLIYFQGNSAPDKSGLPSDRFSAERTGGSVSTLTIQRTQQEDSAVYLCASSPLAGGYTGELFFGEGSRLTVL.

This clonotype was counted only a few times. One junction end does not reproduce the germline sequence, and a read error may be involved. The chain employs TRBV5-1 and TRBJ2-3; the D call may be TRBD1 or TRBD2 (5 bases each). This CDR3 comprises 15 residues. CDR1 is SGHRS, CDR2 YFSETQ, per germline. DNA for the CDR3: TGTGCCAGCAGCGCCGTTGGGGGTAGCACAGATACGCAGTATTTT. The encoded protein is CASSAVGGSTDTQYF.

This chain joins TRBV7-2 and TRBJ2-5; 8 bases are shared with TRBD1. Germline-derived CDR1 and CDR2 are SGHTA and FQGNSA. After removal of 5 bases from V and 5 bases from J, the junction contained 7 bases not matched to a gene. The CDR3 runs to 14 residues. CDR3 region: CASSMDREEETQYF. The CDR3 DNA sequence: TGTGCCAGCAGCATGGACAGGGAGGAGGAGACCCAGTACTTC.

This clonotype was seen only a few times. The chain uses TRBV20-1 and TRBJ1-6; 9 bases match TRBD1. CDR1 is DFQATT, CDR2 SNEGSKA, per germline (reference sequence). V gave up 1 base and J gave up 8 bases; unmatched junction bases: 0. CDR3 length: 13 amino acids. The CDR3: CSARGQGDSPLHF. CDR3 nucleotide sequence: TGCAGTGCTAGAGGACAGGGGGATTCACCCCTCCACTTT.

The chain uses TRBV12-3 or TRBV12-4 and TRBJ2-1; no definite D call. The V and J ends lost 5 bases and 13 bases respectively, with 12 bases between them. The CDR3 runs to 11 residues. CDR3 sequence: CASSLTSPQFF. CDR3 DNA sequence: TGTGCCAGCAGTCTAACCTCTCCCCAGTTCTTC.

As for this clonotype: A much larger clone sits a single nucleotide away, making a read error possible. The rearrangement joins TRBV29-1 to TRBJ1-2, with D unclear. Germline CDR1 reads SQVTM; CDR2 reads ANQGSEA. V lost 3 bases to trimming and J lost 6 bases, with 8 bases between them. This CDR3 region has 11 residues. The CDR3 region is CSVEEDHGYTF. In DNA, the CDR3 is TGCAGCGTTGAGGAGGACCATGGCTACACCTTC.

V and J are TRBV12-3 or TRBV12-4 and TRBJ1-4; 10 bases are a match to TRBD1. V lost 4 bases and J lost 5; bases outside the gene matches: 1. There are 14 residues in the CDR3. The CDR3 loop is CASSWTGGNEKLFF. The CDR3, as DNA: TGTGCCAGCAGTTGGACAGGGGGGAATGAAAAACTGTTTTTT.

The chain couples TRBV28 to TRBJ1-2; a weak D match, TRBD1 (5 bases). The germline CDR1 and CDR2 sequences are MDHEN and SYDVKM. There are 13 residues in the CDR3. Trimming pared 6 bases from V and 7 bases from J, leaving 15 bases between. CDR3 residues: CASRLRVEAGYTF. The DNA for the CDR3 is TGTGCCAGCAGACTCAGGGTTGAAGCTGGCTACACCTTC.

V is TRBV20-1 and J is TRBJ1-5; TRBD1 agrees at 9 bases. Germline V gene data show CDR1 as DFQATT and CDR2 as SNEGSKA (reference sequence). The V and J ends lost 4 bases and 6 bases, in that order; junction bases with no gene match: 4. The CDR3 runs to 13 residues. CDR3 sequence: CSAKRDRAQPQHF. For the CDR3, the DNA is TGCAGTGCTAAAAGGGACAGGGCTCAGCCCCAGCATTTT.

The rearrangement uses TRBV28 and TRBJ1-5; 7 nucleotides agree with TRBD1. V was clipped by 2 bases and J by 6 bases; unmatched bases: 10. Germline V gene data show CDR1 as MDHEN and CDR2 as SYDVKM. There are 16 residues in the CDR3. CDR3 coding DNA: TGTGCCAGCAGTTTACCGGGACAGAGTGTAGGTCAGCCCCAGCATTTT. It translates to CASSLPGQSVGQPQHF.

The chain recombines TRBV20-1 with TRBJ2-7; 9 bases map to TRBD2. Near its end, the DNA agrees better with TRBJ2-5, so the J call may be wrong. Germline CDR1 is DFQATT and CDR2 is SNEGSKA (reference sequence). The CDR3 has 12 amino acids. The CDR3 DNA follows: TGCAGTGCTCTCGGACTAGCGGAGACCCAGTACTTC. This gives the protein CSALGLAETQYF.

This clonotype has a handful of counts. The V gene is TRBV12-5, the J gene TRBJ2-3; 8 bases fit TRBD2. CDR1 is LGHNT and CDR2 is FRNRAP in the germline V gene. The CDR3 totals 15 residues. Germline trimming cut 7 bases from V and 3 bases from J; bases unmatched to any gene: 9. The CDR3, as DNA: TGTGCTAGTGCCCCCCCGGGGGGGCGGACAGATACGCAGTATTTT. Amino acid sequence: CASAPPGGRTDTQYF.

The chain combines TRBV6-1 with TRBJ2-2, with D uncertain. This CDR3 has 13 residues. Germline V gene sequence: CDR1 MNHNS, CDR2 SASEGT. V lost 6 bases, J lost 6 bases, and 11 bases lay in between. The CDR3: CASSQRVAGELFF. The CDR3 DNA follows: TGTGCCAGCAGCCAAAGAGTAGCCGGGGAGCTGTTTTTT.

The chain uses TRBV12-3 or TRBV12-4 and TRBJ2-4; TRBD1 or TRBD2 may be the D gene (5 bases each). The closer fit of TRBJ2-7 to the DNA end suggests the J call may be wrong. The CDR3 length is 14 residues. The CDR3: CASSPRGGLFEQYF. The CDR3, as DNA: TGTGCCAGCAGTCCCCGGGGCGGTCTGTTCGAGCAGTACTTC.

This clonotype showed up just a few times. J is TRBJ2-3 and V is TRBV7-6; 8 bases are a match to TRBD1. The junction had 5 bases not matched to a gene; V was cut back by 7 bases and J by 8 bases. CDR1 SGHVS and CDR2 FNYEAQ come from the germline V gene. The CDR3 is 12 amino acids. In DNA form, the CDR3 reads TGTGCCAGCACCCCAACAGGGGGTACGCAGTATTTT. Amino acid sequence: CASTPTGGTQYF.

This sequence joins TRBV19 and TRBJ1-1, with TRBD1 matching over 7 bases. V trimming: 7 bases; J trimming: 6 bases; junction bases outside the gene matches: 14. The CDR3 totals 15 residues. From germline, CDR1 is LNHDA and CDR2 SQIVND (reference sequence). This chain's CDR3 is CASTHPGTAYPEAFF. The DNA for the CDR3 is TGTGCCAGTACCCACCCAGGGACAGCGTATCCTGAAGCTTTCTTT.

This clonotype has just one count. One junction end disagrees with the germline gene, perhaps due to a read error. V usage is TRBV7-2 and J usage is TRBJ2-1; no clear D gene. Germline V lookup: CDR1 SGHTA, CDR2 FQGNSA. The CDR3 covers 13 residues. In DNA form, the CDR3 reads TGTGCCAGCAGCGTAGCATGGGAAAATGAGCAGTTCTTC. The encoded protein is CASSVAWENEQFF.

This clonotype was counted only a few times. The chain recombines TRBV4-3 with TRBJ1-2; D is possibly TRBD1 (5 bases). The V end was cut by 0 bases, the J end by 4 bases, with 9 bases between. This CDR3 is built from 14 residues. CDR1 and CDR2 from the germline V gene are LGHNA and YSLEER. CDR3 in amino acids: CASSQDSRAYGYTF. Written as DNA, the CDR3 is TGCGCCAGCAGCCAAGATAGCAGGGCCTATGGCTACACCTTC.

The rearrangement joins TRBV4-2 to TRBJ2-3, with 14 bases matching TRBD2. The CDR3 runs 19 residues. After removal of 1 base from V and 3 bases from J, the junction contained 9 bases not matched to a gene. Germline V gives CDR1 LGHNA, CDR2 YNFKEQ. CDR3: CASSQVSGLAGGRTDTQYF. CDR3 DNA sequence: TGTGCCAGCAGCCAAGTGTCCGGACTAGCGGGGGGTAGGACAGATACGCAGTATTTT.

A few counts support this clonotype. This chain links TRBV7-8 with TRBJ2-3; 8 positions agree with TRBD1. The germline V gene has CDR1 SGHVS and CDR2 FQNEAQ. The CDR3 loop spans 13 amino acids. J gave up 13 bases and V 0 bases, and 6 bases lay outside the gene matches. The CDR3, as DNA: TGTGCCAGCAGCTTAGCGCTCAGGGGGCAAAAGTATTTT. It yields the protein CASSLALRGQKYF.

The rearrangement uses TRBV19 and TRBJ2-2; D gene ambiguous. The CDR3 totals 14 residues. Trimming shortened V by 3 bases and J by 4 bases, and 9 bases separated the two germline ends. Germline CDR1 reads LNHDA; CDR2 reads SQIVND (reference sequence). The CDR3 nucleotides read TGTGCCAGTAGTATCAGAGAGGCCACCGGGGAGCTGTTTTTT. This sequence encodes CASSIREATGELFF.

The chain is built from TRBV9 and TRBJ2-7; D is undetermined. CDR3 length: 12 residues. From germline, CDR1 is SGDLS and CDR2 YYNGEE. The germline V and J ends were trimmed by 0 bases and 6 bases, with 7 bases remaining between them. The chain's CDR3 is CASSVVPGEQYF. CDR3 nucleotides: TGTGCCAGCAGCGTAGTCCCGGGCGAGCAGTACTTC.

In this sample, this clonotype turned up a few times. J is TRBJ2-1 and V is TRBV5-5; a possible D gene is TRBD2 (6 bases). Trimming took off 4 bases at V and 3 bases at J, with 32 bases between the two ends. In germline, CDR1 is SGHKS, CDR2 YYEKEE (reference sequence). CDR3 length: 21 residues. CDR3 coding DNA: TGTGCCAGCAGCGTGGAGCCAATACTAGCAAGAGGGCACACCCGCTACAATGAGCAGTTCTTC. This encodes CASSVEPILARGHTRYNEQFF.

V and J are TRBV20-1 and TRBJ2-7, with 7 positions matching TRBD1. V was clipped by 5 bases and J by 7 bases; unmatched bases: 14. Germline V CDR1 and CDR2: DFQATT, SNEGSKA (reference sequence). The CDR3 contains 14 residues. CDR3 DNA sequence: TGCAGTGCTCTGACAGGGCCCCAATACAATGAGCAGTACTTC. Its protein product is CSALTGPQYNEQYF.

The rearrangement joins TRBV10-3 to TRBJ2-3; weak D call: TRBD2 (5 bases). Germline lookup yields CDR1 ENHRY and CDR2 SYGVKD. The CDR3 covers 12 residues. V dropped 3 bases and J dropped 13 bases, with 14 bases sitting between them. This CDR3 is CAISEGPRGKYF. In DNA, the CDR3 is TGTGCCATCAGTGAAGGCCCCCGAGGGAAGTATTTT.

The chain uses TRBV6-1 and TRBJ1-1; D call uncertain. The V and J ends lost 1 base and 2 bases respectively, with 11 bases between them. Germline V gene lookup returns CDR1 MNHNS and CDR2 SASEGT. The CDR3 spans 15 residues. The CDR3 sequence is CASSEGQQVNTEAFF. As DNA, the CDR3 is TGTGCCAGCAGTGAAGGGCAGCAAGTTAACACTGAAGCTTTCTTT.

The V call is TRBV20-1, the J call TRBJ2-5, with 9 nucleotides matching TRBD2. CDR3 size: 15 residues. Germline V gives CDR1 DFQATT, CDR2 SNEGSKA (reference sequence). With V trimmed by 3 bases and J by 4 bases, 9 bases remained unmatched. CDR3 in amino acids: CSARFSGGGRETQYF. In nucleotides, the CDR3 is TGCAGTGCTAGGTTTAGCGGGGGAGGCCGAGAGACCCAGTACTTC.